This entry describes one TCR beta chain. This sample is drawn from a study of cytomegalovirus exposure and HLA in healthy donors. Study context: In a later analysis, it was reported that the roughly 130 validation repertoires had been produced on the same platform as the 670 or so repertoires belonging to the first cohort.

Libraries were prepared by immunoSEQ multiplex PCR; TCRdb keeps only in-frame clonotypes and omits some of them. The sample consists of 100,000 to 120,000 clones, roughly nine tenths of them appearing once. The CDR3 covers 16 residues. From germline, CDR1 is SGHTA and CDR2 FQGTGA. Trimming at V came to 1 base and at J to 5 bases, leaving 10 bases not matched to a gene. The specimen was PBMCs. This receptor was obtained from a woman aged 18 to 35 in good health and CMV-seronegative. This sequence joins TRBV7-3 and TRBJ2-5; 7 bases line up with TRBD1. The CDR3 sequence: CASSLRQGFPRETQYF. The CDR3 nucleotides are TGTGCCAGCAGCTTAAGACAGGGCTTCCCGAGGGAGACCCAGTACTTC.